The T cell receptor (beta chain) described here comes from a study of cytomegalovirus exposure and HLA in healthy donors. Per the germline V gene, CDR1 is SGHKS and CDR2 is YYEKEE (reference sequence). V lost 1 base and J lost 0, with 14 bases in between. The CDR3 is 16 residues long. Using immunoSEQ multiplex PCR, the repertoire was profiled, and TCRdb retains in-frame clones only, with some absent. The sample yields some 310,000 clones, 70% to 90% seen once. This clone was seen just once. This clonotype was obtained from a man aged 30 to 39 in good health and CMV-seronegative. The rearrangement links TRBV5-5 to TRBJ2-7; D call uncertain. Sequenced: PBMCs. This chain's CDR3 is CASSLKTDHISYEQYF. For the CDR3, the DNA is TGTGCCAGCAGCTTGAAAACAGACCATATCTCCTACGAGCAGTACTTC.